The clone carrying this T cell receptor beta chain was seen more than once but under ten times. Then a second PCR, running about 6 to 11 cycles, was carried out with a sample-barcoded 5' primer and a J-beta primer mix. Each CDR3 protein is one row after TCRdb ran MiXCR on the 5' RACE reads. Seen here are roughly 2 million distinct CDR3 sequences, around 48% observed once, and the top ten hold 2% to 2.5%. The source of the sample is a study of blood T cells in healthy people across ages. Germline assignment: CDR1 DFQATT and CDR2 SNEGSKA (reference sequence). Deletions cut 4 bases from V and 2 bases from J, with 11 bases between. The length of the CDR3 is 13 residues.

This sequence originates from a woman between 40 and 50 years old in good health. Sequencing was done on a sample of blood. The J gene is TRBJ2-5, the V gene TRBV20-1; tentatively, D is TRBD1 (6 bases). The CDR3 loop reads CSATYQGQETQYF. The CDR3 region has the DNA TGCAGTGCTACTTATCAGGGGCAAGAGACCCAGTACTTC.